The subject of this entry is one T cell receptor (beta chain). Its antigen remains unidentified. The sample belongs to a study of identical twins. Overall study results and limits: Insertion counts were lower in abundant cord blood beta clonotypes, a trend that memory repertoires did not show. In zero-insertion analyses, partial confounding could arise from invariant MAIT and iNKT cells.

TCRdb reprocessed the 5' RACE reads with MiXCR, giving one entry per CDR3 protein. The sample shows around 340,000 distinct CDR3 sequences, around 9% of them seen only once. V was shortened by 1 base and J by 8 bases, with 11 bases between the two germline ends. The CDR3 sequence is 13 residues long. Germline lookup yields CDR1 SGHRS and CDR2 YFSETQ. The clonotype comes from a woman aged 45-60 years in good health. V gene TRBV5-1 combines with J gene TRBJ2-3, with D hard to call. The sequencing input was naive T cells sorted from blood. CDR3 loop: CASSLTLGSTQYF. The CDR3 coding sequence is TGCGCCAGCAGCTTGACCCTGGGGTCTACGCAGTATTTT.